A single sample gave rise to the 21 T cell receptor beta chains below, sequenced in a study of cytomegalovirus exposure and HLA in healthy donors. PCR primers comprised 60 Vbeta and 13 Jbeta primers. Sequenced by immunoSEQ multiplex PCR; TCRdb stores in-frame clones only, minus some. Of hundreds of thousands of clones detected, over 60% appear once; the ten largest clones hold approximately 1.8%. Material: PBMCs. The receptors stem from a male donor in good health and CMV-seronegative.

The genes are TRBV5-4 and TRBJ2-1, with D maybe TRBD1 (6 bases). Trimming pared 1 base from V and 4 bases from J, leaving 6 bases between. In germline, CDR1 is SGHNT, CDR2 YYREEE (reference sequence). The length of the CDR3 is 13 residues. The CDR3 here is CASSLTGYNEQFF. The CDR3 coding sequence is TGTGCCAGCAGCTTGACAGGGTACAATGAGCAGTTCTTC.

This chain uses TRBV5-1 with TRBJ2-1; 10 positions match TRBD1. V was clipped by 0 bases and J by 8 bases; unmatched bases: 5. CDR3 length: 15 amino acids. Germline-derived CDR1 and CDR2 are SGHRS and YFSETQ. CDR3 nucleotide sequence: TGCGCCAGCAGCTTGGGGGTGACAGGGGGCTATGAGCAGTTCTTC. Translating it yields CASSLGVTGGYEQFF.

The rearrangement uses TRBV5-7 and TRBJ2-7; 7 bases are a match to TRBD1. TRBV5-7 is identified as an open reading frame with a role that is uncertain. The CDR3 spans 16 residues. V was clipped by 5 bases and J by 1 base; unmatched bases: 12. In DNA, the CDR3 is TGTGCCAGCAGTTTCCGGGACAGCTGCACGTCCTACGAGCAGTACTTC. Protein product: CASSFRDSCTSYEQYF.

This clone was recorded once. V and J are TRBV11-2 and TRBJ2-7; tentative D call: TRBD2 (5 bases). CDR1 and CDR2 (germline): SGHAT, FQNNGV. The CDR3 runs to 15 residues. Trimming removed 2 bases at V and 2 bases at J, with 13 bases between. The CDR3 DNA is TGTGCCAGCAGCTTAACCCGGCGGGTAACCTACGAGCAGTACTTC. Translated, it gives CASSLTRRVTYEQYF.

The gene calls are TRBV4-1 and TRBJ2-7; 11 nucleotides match TRBD2. Germline-derived CDR1 and CDR2 are MGHRA and YSYEKL. The CDR3 extends over 15 amino acids. J gave up 6 bases and V 0 bases, and 4 bases lay outside the gene matches. In nucleotides, the CDR3 is TGCGCCAGCAGCCAAGAGCGGCTAGCGGGAGGCGAGCAGTACTTC. This gives the protein CASSQERLAGGEQYF.

In this sample, this clone turned up a few times. This chain joins TRBV13 and TRBJ1-2; D gene unclear. The CDR3 consists of 14 residues. Germline V gene lookup returns CDR1 PRHDT and CDR2 FYEKMQ (reference sequence). V was shortened by 1 base and J by 5 bases, with 11 bases between the two germline ends. The CDR3 region has the DNA TGTGCCAGCAGCTTAGCGGGGTTTGGGTATGGCTACACCTTC. Encoded protein: CASSLAGFGYGYTF.

The chain joins TRBV25-1 to TRBJ1-1; the D gene is possibly TRBD1 (5 bases). Deletions cut 7 bases from V and 3 bases from J, with 15 bases between. The CDR3 extends over 14 amino acids. The germline gives CDR1 MGHDK, CDR2 SYGVNS. The DNA of the CDR3 is TGTGCCAGCATCGGCAGGGTTGGGCACACTGAAGCTTTCTTT. Residues: CASIGRVGHTEAFF.

The gene calls are TRBV27 and TRBJ2-2, with 7 bases aligning to TRBD1. CDR1 is MNHEY, CDR2 SMNVEV, per germline (reference sequence). V shed 2 bases, J shed 6 bases, and the junction held 9 bases outside the gene matches. The CDR3 is 16 residues long. CDR3 DNA sequence: TGTGCCAGCAGTTTAGTTCTGGGGCAGGGGGCCGGGGAGCTGTTTTTT. It translates to CASSLVLGQGAGELFF.

This sequence joins TRBV10-3 and TRBJ1-5; the D is unclear. The CDR3 is made up of 14 amino acids. The germline CDR1 and CDR2 sequences are ENHRY and SYGVKD. V was trimmed by 3 bases and J by 0 bases, leaving 6 bases between them. The CDR3 reads CAISDVGSNQPQHF. CDR3 in DNA: TGTGCCATCAGTGACGTCGGTAGCAATCAGCCCCAGCATTTT.

The V and J genes are TRBV10-3 and TRBJ2-1; perhaps TRBD1 as D (5 bases). The V and J ends lost 4 bases and 8 bases respectively, with 18 bases between them. The CDR3 has 15 amino acids. Per germline, CDR1 ENHRY and CDR2 SYGVKD. CDR3 nucleotides: TGTGCCATCAGTGGTGCGGACACATTAAGGGATGAGCAGTTCTTC. Protein: CAISGADTLRDEQFF.

The chain links TRBV7-2 to TRBJ2-7; TRBD1 is a possible D gene (5 bases). V dropped 2 bases and J dropped 1 base, with 12 bases sitting between them. This CDR3 contains 15 residues. Germline values: CDR1 SGHTA, CDR2 FQGNSA. The CDR3 region is CASSLRREASYEQYF. Written as DNA, the CDR3 is TGTGCCAGCAGCTTACGCAGGGAAGCTTCCTACGAGCAGTACTTC.

V usage is TRBV30 and J usage is TRBJ1-6; maybe TRBD1 (6 bases). The V and J ends lost 2 bases and 0 bases respectively, with 8 bases between them. Germline CDR1 reads GTSNPN; CDR2 reads SVGIG (reference sequence). The CDR3 has 15 residues. CDR3 sequence reads: CAWSTGNSYNSPLHF. The CDR3 nucleotides read TGTGCCTGGAGTACAGGGAACTCCTATAATTCACCCCTCCACTTT. Combining the CDR3 with reference TRBV30 and TRBJ1-6 gives the whole variable domain SQTIHQWPATLVQPVGSPLSLECTVEGTSNPNLYWYRQAAGRGLQLLFYSVGIGQISSEVPQNLSASRPQDRQFILSSKKLLLSDSGFYLCAWSTGNSYNSPLHFGNGTRLTVT.

The V and J genes are TRBV4-1 and TRBJ2-3, with a weak D call TRBD1 (5 bases). Germline CDR1 is MGHRA and CDR2 is YSYEKL. Trimming shortened V by 1 base and J by 4 bases, and 9 bases separated the two germline ends. The CDR3 sequence is 14 residues long. The CDR3 region is CASSQVPTADTQYF. The CDR3 coding sequence is TGCGCCAGCAGCCAAGTCCCGACAGCAGATACGCAGTATTTT.

The chain employs TRBV6-1 and TRBJ2-5; 9 bases are a match to TRBD2. The J call may be incorrect, as the DNA end agrees better with TRBJ2-7. CDR1 is MNHNS and CDR2 is SASEGT in the germline V gene. The CDR3 length is 14 residues. CDR3 coding DNA: TGTGCCAGCAGTGAAGGGACTAGCGTCCCCGAGCAGTACTTC. It translates to CASSEGTSVPEQYF.

The chain couples TRBV7-9 to TRBJ1-2; D possibly corresponds to TRBD1 (6 bases). The CDR3 totals 14 residues. Germline CDR1 reads SEHNR; CDR2 reads FQNEAQ (reference sequence). Trimming shortened V by 5 bases and J by 5 bases, and 15 bases separated the two germline ends. CDR3 in DNA: TGTGCCAGCAGCCCGAGGACAGATACATATGGCTACACCTTC. Protein product: CASSPRTDTYGYTF.

The CDR3 here is CASSLWTGGGDGYTF. CDR3 sequence (DNA): TGTGCCAGCAGTTTATGGACAGGGGGAGGTGATGGCTACACCTTC. V and J are TRBV28 and TRBJ1-2; the match to TRBD1 covers 9 bases. Germline CDR1 MDHEN, CDR2 SYDVKM. J lost 6 bases, V lost 0 bases, and 5 bases had no gene match. The CDR3 extends over 15 amino acids.

The chain links TRBV29-1 to TRBJ1-1; tentative D call: TRBD1 (6 bases). The V gene lost 5 bases and the J gene lost 5 bases, with 12 bases spanning the gap. CDR3 length equals 12 residues. Per the germline V gene, CDR1 is SQVTM and CDR2 is ANQGSEA. The CDR3 here is CSVRGGPTEAFF. DNA for the CDR3: TGCAGCGTTCGGGGGGGGCCTACTGAAGCTTTCTTT.

This clone was counted only a few times. The rearrangement uses TRBV18 and TRBJ1-1; 8 bases map to TRBD1. Germline V CDR1 and CDR2: KGHSH, LQKENI. V shed 2 bases and J 2 bases; nucleotides not matched to a gene: 4. The CDR3 runs to 15 residues. The CDR3 reads CASSPSRGLNTEAFF. CDR3 coding DNA: TGTGCCAGCTCACCAAGCAGGGGGCTTAACACTGAAGCTTTCTTT.

This sequence joins TRBV28 and TRBJ1-6; D is unclear. The V gene lost 7 bases and the J gene lost 9 bases, with 10 bases spanning the gap. The CDR3 spans 12 residues. Germline-derived CDR1 and CDR2 are MDHEN and SYDVKM. DNA of the CDR3: TGTGCCAGCATAGTTGCGGGTTCACCCCTCCACTTT. This sequence encodes CASIVAGSPLHF. The whole variable domain, filled in from reference TRBV28 and TRBJ1-6, reads DVKVTQSSRYLVKRTGEKVFLECVQDMDHENMFWYRQDPGLGLRLIYFSYDVKMKEKGDIPEGYSVSREKKERFSLILESASTNQTSMYLCASIVAGSPLHFGNGTRLTVT.

The rearrangement uses TRBV28 and TRBJ2-2; D is unclear. Trimming cost V 5 bases and J 0 bases, with 13 bases left between them. CDR3 length equals 16 residues. Per germline, CDR1 MDHEN and CDR2 SYDVKM. The CDR3 region has the DNA TGTGCCAGCAGTCCCTTGGAGTTCGCGAACACCGGGGAGCTGTTTTTT. As protein: CASSPLEFANTGELFF.

The V and J genes are TRBV4-3 and TRBJ1-5; TRBD1 is a possible D gene (6 bases). V was cut by 0 bases and J by 7 bases, with 13 bases left in between. CDR3 length: 15 amino acids. Germline CDR1 reads LGHNA; CDR2 reads YSLEER. CDR3 amino acids: CASSQDGGGLQPQHF. The DNA for the CDR3 is TGCGCCAGCAGCCAAGATGGAGGGGGACTACAGCCCCAGCATTTT.